These 4 T cell receptor beta chains were all obtained from the same sample, sequenced in a study of T cell clonality in common variable immunodeficiency. Profiling relied on immunoSEQ multiplex PCR, and the TCRdb table lists in-frame clones only, not all of them. The specimen gives tens of thousands of clones without singletons; the ten biggest hold roughly 4%. The sequenced sample was peripheral blood mononuclear cells. The receptors originated from a person aged 18 to 75 in good health.

The sample holds many counts of this clone. The read ends 3 residues early relative to the CDR3; the germline J gene fills the gap. This chain uses TRBV19 with TRBJ2-3, with a tentative D call TRBD2 (7 bases). The CDR3 loop spans 15 amino acids. Germline V gives CDR1 LNHDA, CDR2 SQIVND (reference sequence). V was cut by 3 bases and J by 7 bases, with 17 bases left in between. The CDR3 is CASSIGGAPAYTQYF. The sequenced part of the CDR3 DNA is TGTGCCAGTAGTATTGGGGGGGCCCCAGCGTATACG.

This clone was seen at least ten times. Sequencing ends 3 residues short of the CDR3 end; the germline J gene provides the rest. This chain joins TRBV9 and TRBJ2-7, with 13 positions matching TRBD2. The CDR3 has 15 amino acids. V trimming: 3 bases; J trimming: 2 bases; junction bases outside the gene matches: 2. Germline values: CDR1 SGDLS, CDR2 YYNGEE. This CDR3 reads CASSAGTSGTYEQYF. The CDR3 DNA, read in part, is TGTGCCAGCAGCGCTGGGACTAGCGGGACCTACGAG.

This clone was counted ten times or more. The read comes to an end 3 residues before the CDR3 does, leaving the germline J gene to fill in the end. The rearrangement links TRBV19 to TRBJ1-1; D ambiguous. V was trimmed by 6 bases and J by 1 base, leaving 12 bases between them. The CDR3 runs to 14 residues. Germline-derived CDR1 and CDR2 are LNHDA and SQIVND (reference sequence). The sequenced CDR3 bases are TGTGCCAGTAGCCCCGACAAAGGGAACACTGAA. Translated, it gives CASSPDKGNTE. The whole CDR3 protein reads CASSPDKGNTEAFF.

This clone showed up many times. The read falls 3 residues short of the CDR3 end, and the missing part is taken from the germline J gene. This rearrangement joins TRBV20-1 to TRBJ1-4; 9 bases fit TRBD1. Germline lookup yields CDR1 DFQATT and CDR2 SNEGSKA (reference sequence). The length of the CDR3 is 17 residues. The V segment lost 0 bases and the J segment 8 bases; nucleotides outside the gene matches: 13. CDR3 region: CSAREGGFLGTGEKLFF. CDR3 DNA (partial): TGCAGTGCTAGAGAAGGAGGGTTCCTCGGGACAGGGGAAAAA.